This T cell receptor beta chain was sequenced during a study of T cells in Graves' hyperthyroidism and ophthalmopathy. TCR beta CDR3 regions were amplified from RNA. Carried out on the TCR CDR3, a first-round RT-PCR used the HTBI primer set. TCRdb recomputed calls from the multiplex PCR reads with MiXCR, one row per CDR3 protein. The profile shows approximately 300,000 distinct CDR3 sequences, approximately 15% of them singletons. From germline, CDR1 is DFQATT and CDR2 SNEGSKA (reference sequence). Trimming at V came to 4 bases and at J to 7 bases, leaving 11 bases not matched to a gene. The CDR3 covers 15 residues. This clonotype was observed many times. Exclusions: uncontrolled infection, other autoimmune disease, pregnancy, lactation.

This receptor was obtained from a man aged 25-40 years with Graves' hyperthyroidism. Sample: blood. The chain is built from TRBV20-1 and TRBJ2-1; TRBD2 agrees at 9 bases. The CDR3, as DNA: TGCAGTGCTACCTATCTTAGCGGGAGCGTGAATGAGCAGTTCTTC. It codes for CSATYLSGSVNEQFF.